The rows below give T cell receptor beta chains drawn from one sample of a study of cytomegalovirus exposure and HLA in healthy donors. Sequencing was performed with immunoSEQ multiplex PCR; in TCRdb, only in-frame clones are kept and a portion is missing. The sample includes about 120,000 clones, 82% of them seen just once. Material for sequencing was PBMCs. Receptors originate from a woman aged 18 to 35 in good health and CMV-seronegative. Each CDR3 is given with its conserved first and last residue. D genes are given only for firm matches. The size of a clone is reported for some rows only, either as once, few or many, or as a class for expanded clones.

V	size	D	J	CDR3	DNA
TRBV27	few	.	TRBJ1-1	CASSPRQPLGAFF	TGTGCCAGCAGTCCACGACAGCCCTTGGGAGCTTTCTTT
TRBV7-9	.	.	TRBJ1-4	CASSSGATNEKLFF	TGTGCCAGCAGCTCAGGGGCAACTAATGAAAAACTGTTTTTT
TRBV4-1	.	TRBD1	TRBJ1-2	CASSHHGQVSYGYTF	TGCGCCAGCAGCCACCACGGACAGGTCAGCTATGGCTACACCTTC
TRBV7-9	.	TRBD1	TRBJ2-1	CASSENTGDLNNEQFF	TGTGCCAGCAGCGAAAACACAGGGGACCTTAACAATGAGCAGTTCTTC
TRBV5-5	.	TRBD1	TRBJ1-5	CASSFDRENQPQHF	TGTGCCAGCAGCTTCGACAGGGAAAATCAGCCCCAGCATTTT
TRBV6-5	.	TRBD1	TRBJ1-1	CASSGQGAQTEAFF	TGTGCCAGCAGTGGGCAGGGGGCGCAAACTGAAGCTTTCTTT
TRBV5-6	.	TRBD2	TRBJ2-1	CASSRALVAGGNNEQFF	TGTGCCAGCAGCCGGGCGCTTGTTGCGGGAGGGAACAATGAGCAGTTCTTC
TRBV27	.	.	TRBJ1-6	CASMYSYNSPLHF	TGTGCCAGTATGTACTCCTATAATTCACCCCTCCACTTT
TRBV27	once	TRBD2	TRBJ2-3	CASSILGLAGGYTDTQYF	TGTGCCAGCAGTATACTGGGACTAGCGGGGGGGTACACAGATACGCAGTATTTT
TRBV7-2	.	.	TRBJ2-1	CASSLASSDAYNEQFF	TGTGCCAGCAGCTTAGCCTCTAGCGACGCCTACAATGAGCAGTTCTTC
TRBV7-6	.	.	TRBJ2-5	CASSFSRIDRETQYF	TGTGCCAGCAGCTTTAGCCGGATCGATCGGGAGACCCAGTACTTC
TRBV4-2	.	.	TRBJ1-3	CASSQEVAQGGFSGNTIYF	TGTGCCAGCAGCCAAGAGGTAGCACAGGGTGGCTTCTCTGGAAACACCATATATTTT
TRBV19	.	.	TRBJ1-2	CASKETARFYGYTF	TGTGCCAGTAAGGAAACAGCCAGATTCTATGGCTACACCTTC
TRBV19	.	.	TRBJ2-7	CASSIYPGADYEQYF	TGTGCCAGTAGTATCTATCCAGGGGCAGACTACGAGCAGTACTTC
TRBV15	once	TRBD1	TRBJ1-2	CATSRGGGTAYGYTF	TGTGCCACCAGCAGAGGTGGTGGGACAGCCTATGGCTACACCTTC
TRBV13	.	.	TRBJ2-7	CASSLAGSYEQYF	TGTGCCAGCAGCTTAGCGGGCTCCTACGAGCAGTACTTC
TRBV6-4	.	TRBD1	TRBJ2-2	CASTPNDRGHGGELFF	TGTGCCAGCACCCCAAATGACAGGGGGCATGGCGGGGAGCTGTTTTTT
TRBV5-4	.	.	TRBJ1-2	CASSSRNELYTF	TGTGCCAGCAGCTCGCGAAATGAGCTGTACACCTTC
TRBV7-2	.	.	TRBJ2-1	CASSLGSSRVNEQFF	TGTGCCAGCAGCTTAGGGTCCAGCAGGGTCAATGAGCAGTTCTTC
TRBV9	.	.	TRBJ2-7	CASSVGKDTYEQYF	TGTGCCAGCAGCGTAGGGAAGGACACCTACGAGCAGTACTTC
TRBV19	.	TRBD1	TRBJ1-1	CASSFRGRNVNTEAFF	TGTGCCAGTAGTTTCAGGGGGCGAAATGTGAACACTGAAGCTTTCTTT
TRBV6-5	.	TRBD1	TRBJ1-2	CASSYAGTGGYGYTF	TGTGCCAGCAGTTACGCCGGGACAGGGGGCTATGGCTACACCTTC
TRBV10-2	.	TRBD1	TRBJ1-2	CASNSGTGKSQKDGYTF	TGCGCCAGCAACTCCGGGACAGGAAAATCTCAAAAAGATGGCTACACCTTC
TRBV7-9	.	TRBD1	TRBJ2-2	CASSLQGVFGTGELFF	TGTGCCAGCAGCCTACAGGGGGTCTTTGGCACCGGGGAGCTGTTTTTT
TRBV4-2	once	TRBD1	TRBJ1-4	CASSQPGQGNEKLFF	TGTGCCAGCAGTCAACCGGGACAGGGTAATGAAAAACTGTTTTTT